The rows below give T cell receptor beta chains drawn from one sample of a study of T-cell memory formation after mild COVID-19. TCRdb passed the 5' RACE reads through MiXCR, listing each CDR3 protein once. In the table there are under 400,000 distinct CDR3 sequences, 25% to 30% of which are singletons. The sample was PBMCs or a T cell subset sorted from them (not recorded which). Source of these receptors: an adult woman who had mild COVID-19 (a few samples of this study predate the infection). Cell type and time point are not known. The CDR3 runs from the conserved cysteine through the conserved F or W. Each record gives: clone size, V gene, D gene, J gene, CDR3 length, CDR3 protein, CDR3 DNA. A D gene is named only where the DNA matches it firmly. Clone size, where shown, is once, few, many, or a class for clones that have expanded.

clone size: few
V gene: TRBV7-9
D gene: TRBD1
J gene: TRBJ2-5
CDR3 length: 14
CDR3 protein: CASSFRGSQETQYF
CDR3 DNA: TGTGCCAGCAGCTTCAGGGGGTCCCAAGAGACCCAGTACTTC

clone size: NA
V gene: TRBV30
D gene: TRBD1
J gene: TRBJ1-5
CDR3 length: 15
CDR3 protein: CAWRERDRRNQPQHF
CDR3 DNA: TGTGCCTGGAGGGAAAGGGACAGGCGAAATCAGCCCCAGCATTTT

clone size: few
V gene: TRBV12-3/TRBV12-4
D gene: NA
J gene: TRBJ1-2
CDR3 length: 13
CDR3 protein: CASSAGKVFGYTF
CDR3 DNA: TGTGCCAGCAGTGCAGGGAAGGTATTTGGCTACACCTTC

clone size: few
V gene: TRBV7-6
D gene: NA
J gene: TRBJ2-1
CDR3 length: 13
CDR3 protein: CASSSHRTNEQFF
CDR3 DNA: TGTGCCAGCAGCTCCCACCGCACCAATGAGCAGTTCTTC

clone size: many
V gene: TRBV6-6
D gene: TRBD2
J gene: TRBJ2-1
CDR3 length: 17
CDR3 protein: CASSPSSTSGSFYEQFF
CDR3 DNA: TGTGCCAGCAGTCCCTCCTCGACTAGCGGGAGTTTCTATGAGCAGTTCTTC

clone size: once
V gene: TRBV4-1
D gene: NA
J gene: TRBJ1-1
CDR3 length: 14
CDR3 protein: CASSQVGAPTEAFF
CDR3 DNA: TGCGCCAGCAGCCAAGTCGGGGCTCCCACTGAAGCTTTCTTT

clone size: NA
V gene: TRBV5-1
D gene: NA
J gene: TRBJ2-5
CDR3 length: 15
CDR3 protein: CASSLVSASQETQYF
CDR3 DNA: TGCGCCAGCAGCTTGGTGTCGGCTTCCCAAGAGACCCAGTACTTC

clone size: NA
V gene: TRBV4-3
D gene: NA
J gene: TRBJ2-2
CDR3 length: 19
CDR3 protein: CASSQPRGPPPLNTGELFF
CDR3 DNA: TGCGCCAGCAGCCAACCCAGAGGCCCCCCCCCTCTGAACACCGGGGAGCTGTTTTTT

clone size: few
V gene: TRBV7-2
D gene: TRBD2
J gene: TRBJ2-7
CDR3 length: 17
CDR3 protein: CASSPGLAGGMGNEQYF
CDR3 DNA: TGTGCCAGCAGCCCGGGACTAGCGGGAGGGATGGGCAACGAGCAGTACTTC

clone size: NA
V gene: TRBV12-3/TRBV12-4
D gene: NA
J gene: TRBJ2-6
CDR3 length: 16
CDR3 protein: CASTGYIDSGANVLTF
CDR3 DNA: TGTGCCAGCACGGGGTACATAGACTCTGGGGCCAACGTCCTGACTTTC

clone size: NA
V gene: TRBV7-2
D gene: NA
J gene: TRBJ2-3
CDR3 length: 16
CDR3 protein: CASSLGVSPGADTQYF
CDR3 DNA: TGTGCCAGCAGCTTAGGAGTCTCCCCGGGAGCAGATACGCAGTATTTT

clone size: NA
V gene: TRBV20-1
D gene: TRBD2
J gene: TRBJ2-3
CDR3 length: 16
CDR3 protein: CSARDGGRAKADTQYF
CDR3 DNA: TGCAGTGCTAGAGATGGCGGGAGGGCCAAGGCAGATACGCAGTATTTT

clone size: few
V gene: TRBV29-1
D gene: NA
J gene: TRBJ2-6
CDR3 length: 15
CDR3 protein: CSVSVGFSGANVLTF
CDR3 DNA: TGCAGCGTTAGTGTCGGATTCTCTGGGGCCAACGTCCTGACTTTC

clone size: NA
V gene: TRBV5-1
D gene: NA
J gene: TRBJ1-2
CDR3 length: 14
CDR3 protein: CASSLADRTYGYTF
CDR3 DNA: TGCGCCAGCAGCTTGGCCGACAGGACCTATGGCTACACCTTC

clone size: few
V gene: TRBV6-1
D gene: NA
J gene: TRBJ2-3
CDR3 length: 14
CDR3 protein: CASSESARQDTQYF
CDR3 DNA: TGTGCCAGCAGTGAATCGGCTCGGCAGGATACGCAGTATTTT

clone size: NA
V gene: TRBV7-8
D gene: NA
J gene: TRBJ2-7
CDR3 length: 16
CDR3 protein: CASSPLARGLYYEQYF
CDR3 DNA: TGTGCCAGCAGCCCTCTTGCCAGGGGATTATACTACGAGCAGTACTTC

clone size: few
V gene: TRBV2
D gene: TRBD2
J gene: TRBJ2-5
CDR3 length: 14
CDR3 protein: CASSGLAGVGTQYF
CDR3 DNA: TGTGCCAGCAGTGGGCTAGCGGGAGTCGGGACCCAGTACTTC

clone size: NA
V gene: TRBV25-1
D gene: TRBD2
J gene: TRBJ2-1
CDR3 length: 16
CDR3 protein: CASSHALAGIYNEQFF
CDR3 DNA: TGTGCCAGCAGCCACGCTCTAGCGGGGATATACAATGAGCAGTTCTTC

clone size: NA
V gene: TRBV5-4
D gene: NA
J gene: TRBJ2-7
CDR3 length: 16
CDR3 protein: CASSFGTPSPFHEQYF
CDR3 DNA: TGTGCCAGCAGCTTCGGGACTCCGTCGCCTTTTCACGAGCAGTACTTC

clone size: NA
V gene: TRBV29-1
D gene: NA
J gene: TRBJ2-7
CDR3 length: 10
CDR3 protein: CSVLGYEQYF
CDR3 DNA: TGCAGCGTGTTGGGGTACGAGCAGTACTTC

clone size: NA
V gene: TRBV5-1
D gene: NA
J gene: TRBJ1-1
CDR3 length: 13
CDR3 protein: CASSSGQGSEAFF
CDR3 DNA: TGCGCCAGCAGCTCCGGGCAGGGATCTGAAGCTTTCTTT

clone size: few
V gene: TRBV11-3
D gene: TRBD1
J gene: TRBJ1-2
CDR3 length: 15
CDR3 protein: CASSPTGGRSYGYTF
CDR3 DNA: TGTGCCAGCAGCCCGACAGGGGGCAGGTCATATGGCTACACCTTC

clone size: NA
V gene: TRBV27
D gene: TRBD1
J gene: TRBJ2-7
CDR3 length: 15
CDR3 protein: CASSPRQGARYEQYF
CDR3 DNA: TGTGCCAGCAGCCCCCGACAGGGGGCGAGGTACGAGCAGTACTTC

clone size: few
V gene: TRBV7-2
D gene: TRBD1
J gene: TRBJ2-5
CDR3 length: 13
CDR3 protein: CASSGDRLETQYF
CDR3 DNA: TGTGCCAGCAGCGGGGACAGGTTGGAGACCCAGTACTTC

clone size: many
V gene: TRBV12-3/TRBV12-4
D gene: TRBD1
J gene: TRBJ1-2
CDR3 length: 15
CDR3 protein: CASSLGDRGPYGYTF
CDR3 DNA: TGTGCCAGCAGTTTAGGGGACAGGGGGCCGTATGGCTACACCTTC

clone size: NA
V gene: TRBV5-1
D gene: NA
J gene: TRBJ1-5
CDR3 length: 15
CDR3 protein: CASSLEGLTNQPQHF
CDR3 DNA: TGCGCCAGCAGCTTGGAGGGGCTGACTAATCAGCCCCAGCATTTT

clone size: NA
V gene: TRBV14
D gene: TRBD1
J gene: TRBJ1-1
CDR3 length: 14
CDR3 protein: CASSQDRGTGNAFF
CDR3 DNA: TGTGCCAGCAGCCAAGATAGAGGGACAGGGAACGCTTTCTTT

clone size: few
V gene: TRBV15
D gene: NA
J gene: TRBJ1-3
CDR3 length: 16
CDR3 protein: CATSSFPRGAIGTIYF
CDR3 DNA: TGTGCCACCAGCTCTTTTCCCAGGGGCGCCATTGGCACCATATATTTT

clone size: NA
V gene: TRBV7-3
D gene: TRBD1
J gene: TRBJ2-4
CDR3 length: 17
CDR3 protein: CASSLGGTGPAKNIQYF
CDR3 DNA: TGTGCCAGCAGCTTAGGCGGGACAGGGCCCGCCAAAAACATTCAGTACTTC

clone size: NA
V gene: TRBV5-1
D gene: TRBD2
J gene: TRBJ2-3
CDR3 length: 16
CDR3 protein: CASSWTPGTTADTQYF
CDR3 DNA: TGCGCCAGCAGCTGGACCCCGGGGACTACAGCAGATACGCAGTATTTT

clone size: few
V gene: TRBV15
D gene: NA
J gene: TRBJ2-7
CDR3 length: 15
CDR3 protein: CATSRDYITSYEQYF
CDR3 DNA: TGTGCCACCAGCAGAGATTATATAACCTCCTACGAGCAGTACTTC

clone size: NA
V gene: TRBV7-9
D gene: TRBD1
J gene: TRBJ2-7
CDR3 length: 15
CDR3 protein: CASSQMDRSSYEQYF
CDR3 DNA: TGTGCCAGCAGCCAGATGGACAGGAGCTCCTACGAGCAGTACTTC

clone size: NA
V gene: TRBV11-3
D gene: NA
J gene: TRBJ2-5
CDR3 length: 12
CDR3 protein: CASSPTTETQYF
CDR3 DNA: TGTGCCAGCAGCCCCACCACGGAAACCCAGTACTTC

clone size: NA
V gene: TRBV5-1
D gene: TRBD2
J gene: TRBJ2-1
CDR3 length: 18
CDR3 protein: CASSLRLAGATWTNEQFF
CDR3 DNA: TGCGCCAGCAGCTTGAGACTAGCGGGAGCCACTTGGACCAATGAGCAGTTCTTC

clone size: many
V gene: TRBV5-1
D gene: NA
J gene: TRBJ1-2
CDR3 length: 13
CDR3 protein: CASSPQVNYGYTF
CDR3 DNA: TGCGCCAGCAGCCCACAGGTTAACTATGGCTACACCTTC

clone size: few
V gene: TRBV27
D gene: TRBD1
J gene: TRBJ2-7
CDR3 length: 14
CDR3 protein: CASSKGQAISEQYF
CDR3 DNA: TGTGCCAGCAGCAAGGGACAGGCGATCAGCGAGCAGTACTTC

clone size: NA
V gene: TRBV5-6
D gene: NA
J gene: TRBJ2-1
CDR3 length: 17
CDR3 protein: CASSLRTIWSSYNEQFF
CDR3 DNA: TGTGCCAGCAGCTTGAGGACCATCTGGAGCTCCTACAATGAGCAGTTCTTC

clone size: NA
V gene: TRBV18
D gene: NA
J gene: TRBJ2-6
CDR3 length: 17
CDR3 protein: CASSPQVSSSGANVLTF
CDR3 DNA: TGTGCCAGCTCACCCCAGGTCTCGTCCTCTGGGGCCAACGTCCTGACTTTC

clone size: once
V gene: TRBV3-1
D gene: TRBD2
J gene: TRBJ2-7
CDR3 length: 16
CDR3 protein: CASSPLRTSGPSEQYF
CDR3 DNA: TGTGCCAGCAGCCCCTTAAGGACTAGCGGGCCCTCCGAGCAGTACTTC

clone size: NA
V gene: TRBV7-2
D gene: NA
J gene: TRBJ1-1
CDR3 length: 11
CDR3 protein: CASSIAGEAFF
CDR3 DNA: TGTGCCAGCAGCATCGCAGGGGAAGCTTTCTTT

clone size: NA
V gene: TRBV6-6
D gene: NA
J gene: TRBJ1-3
CDR3 length: 15
CDR3 protein: CASIESGVAGNTIYF
CDR3 DNA: TGTGCCAGCATTGAGTCAGGGGTCGCCGGAAACACCATATATTTT

clone size: NA
V gene: TRBV20-1
D gene: TRBD1
J gene: TRBJ2-5
CDR3 length: 15
CDR3 protein: CSARTPGQPKETQYF
CDR3 DNA: TGCAGTGCTCGGACCCCGGGACAGCCAAAGGAGACCCAGTACTTC

clone size: many
V gene: TRBV5-1
D gene: NA
J gene: TRBJ2-1
CDR3 length: 13
CDR3 protein: CASSLGPGNEQFF
CDR3 DNA: TGCGCCAGCAGCTTGGGTCCGGGAAATGAGCAGTTCTTC

clone size: few
V gene: TRBV11-2
D gene: NA
J gene: TRBJ2-1
CDR3 length: 14
CDR3 protein: CASSLSRRDNEQFF
CDR3 DNA: TGTGCCAGCAGCTTATCTCGGCGGGACAATGAGCAGTTCTTC

clone size: NA
V gene: TRBV3-1
D gene: TRBD2
J gene: TRBJ2-7
CDR3 length: 15
CDR3 protein: CASSQERGFFYEQYF
CDR3 DNA: TGTGCCAGCAGCCAAGAGCGGGGGTTTTTCTACGAGCAGTACTTC

clone size: NA
V gene: TRBV18
D gene: NA
J gene: TRBJ2-7
CDR3 length: 14
CDR3 protein: CASSDSGNRDEQYF
CDR3 DNA: TGTGCCAGCTCAGATTCGGGGAACAGGGACGAGCAGTACTTC

clone size: few
V gene: TRBV6-2/TRBV6-3
D gene: TRBD1
J gene: TRBJ2-1
CDR3 length: 16
CDR3 protein: CASSYAPGQFYNEQFF
CDR3 DNA: TGTGCCAGCAGTTACGCTCCGGGACAGTTCTACAATGAGCAGTTCTTC

clone size: NA
V gene: TRBV7-2
D gene: TRBD2
J gene: TRBJ2-1
CDR3 length: 14
CDR3 protein: CASSASGGAYEQFF
CDR3 DNA: TGTGCCAGCAGCGCCAGCGGGGGGGCTTATGAGCAGTTCTTC

clone size: few
V gene: TRBV20-1
D gene: NA
J gene: TRBJ2-7
CDR3 length: 11
CDR3 protein: CSAARAYEQYF
CDR3 DNA: TGCAGTGCTGCTCGGGCCTACGAGCAGTACTTC

clone size: NA
V gene: TRBV5-4
D gene: TRBD2
J gene: TRBJ2-1
CDR3 length: 15
CDR3 protein: CASSSQRGLNNEQFF
CDR3 DNA: TGTGCCAGCAGTTCCCAGCGGGGACTTAACAATGAGCAGTTCTTC

clone size: many
V gene: TRBV4-1
D gene: NA
J gene: TRBJ2-1
CDR3 length: 16
CDR3 protein: CASSQEKGRTYNEQFF
CDR3 DNA: TGCGCCAGCAGCCAAGAAAAGGGCAGAACCTACAATGAGCAGTTCTTC

clone size: NA
V gene: TRBV7-6
D gene: TRBD1
J gene: TRBJ2-3
CDR3 length: 14
CDR3 protein: CASSYDRGPDTQYF
CDR3 DNA: TGTGCCAGCAGCTACGACAGGGGACCAGATACGCAGTATTTT

clone size: many
V gene: TRBV5-1
D gene: TRBD1
J gene: TRBJ2-1
CDR3 length: 18
CDR3 protein: CASSLVPGQGGPNNEQFF
CDR3 DNA: TGCGCCAGCAGCTTGGTCCCGGGACAGGGGGGTCCTAACAATGAGCAGTTCTTC

clone size: NA
V gene: TRBV7-9
D gene: NA
J gene: TRBJ2-1
CDR3 length: 13
CDR3 protein: CASSSKRYNEQFF
CDR3 DNA: TGTGCCAGCAGCTCAAAGCGGTACAATGAGCAGTTCTTC

clone size: few
V gene: TRBV12-3/TRBV12-4
D gene: TRBD1
J gene: TRBJ1-2
CDR3 length: 13
CDR3 protein: CASSATGGGGYTF
CDR3 DNA: TGTGCCAGCAGCGCAACAGGGGGCGGAGGCTACACCTTC

clone size: NA
V gene: TRBV27
D gene: TRBD2
J gene: TRBJ2-1
CDR3 length: 15
CDR3 protein: CASSSRLAAYNEQFF
CDR3 DNA: TGTGCCAGCAGTTCCCGACTAGCAGCATACAATGAGCAGTTCTTC

clone size: few
V gene: TRBV5-1
D gene: NA
J gene: TRBJ2-3
CDR3 length: 16
CDR3 protein: CASSFRGGTGGDTQYF
CDR3 DNA: TGCGCCAGCAGCTTCCGTGGAGGGACCGGGGGAGATACGCAGTATTTT

clone size: few
V gene: TRBV18
D gene: NA
J gene: TRBJ2-7
CDR3 length: 12
CDR3 protein: CASSHRRSEQYF
CDR3 DNA: TGTGCCAGCTCACATAGGAGGTCCGAGCAGTACTTC